This T cell receptor beta chain was obtained from a study of cytomegalovirus exposure and HLA in healthy donors. As for the study in general: Early released data had about 85 million unique TCRs, all coming from HLA-typed donors.

PCR employed 60 Vbeta and 13 Jbeta primers. Repertoires were generated with immunoSEQ multiplex PCR, while TCRdb's copy carries only in-frame clones and drops some. The sample yields 95,000 to 150,000 clones, around 75% seen once. Each donor was nominally healthy when sampled (though unrecorded immune exposures were likely). Sequencing used PBMCs. The receptor was isolated from a man aged 25-40 years in good health and CMV-seronegative.

The CDR3: CASSQDEPGVSPLHF. The CDR3 DNA reads TGCGCCAGCAGCCAAGATGAGCCAGGTGTGTCACCCCTCCACTTT. The chain combines TRBV4-3 with TRBJ1-6, with D unclear. The V end was cut by 0 bases, the J end by 10 bases, with 13 bases between. In germline, CDR1 is LGHNA, CDR2 YSLEER. The CDR3 is 15 amino acids.